The 16 T cell receptor beta chains reported below all come from one sample, sequenced in a study of graft-versus-host responses after intestinal transplantation. Assay: immunoSEQ multiplex PCR; the TCRdb copy retains only in-frame clones and omits some. This table holds 90,000 to 150,000 clones, over 85% found once. Their target antigens are unknown. Source: unstimulated CD4+ T cells sorted from spleen or lymph node cells, taken before intestinal transplant. Receptor source: a human donor who received an intestinal transplant.

The CDR3 DNA reads as TGTGCCAGTAGTCTGGACAGGGCGAAGACAGATACGCAGTATTTT. Translation: CASSLDRAKTDTQYF. This chain links TRBV19 with TRBJ2-3; 8 bases are a match to TRBD1. Germline V gene sequence: CDR1 LNHDA, CDR2 SQIVND (reference sequence). The CDR3 has 15 amino acids. Unmatched junction bases numbered 7, after V lost 5 bases and J lost 3 bases. Complete variable domain (other parts from reference TRBV19 and TRBJ2-3): DGGITQSPKYLFRKEGQNVTLSCEQNLNHDAMYWYRQDPGQGLRLIYYSQIVNDFQKGDIAEGYSVSREKKESFPLTVTSAQKNPTAFYLCASSLDRAKTDTQYFGPGTRLTVL.

The gene calls are TRBV7-8 and TRBJ1-5; 7 nucleotides match TRBD1. V lost 5 bases and J lost 5; bases outside the gene matches: 12. The CDR3 runs to 16 residues. Germline V lookup: CDR1 SGHVS, CDR2 FQNEAQ. CDR3: CASSPSTGRVYQPQHF. The CDR3 bases are TGTGCCAGCAGCCCGTCGACAGGGCGGGTTTATCAGCCCCAGCATTTT.

The V and J genes are TRBV14 and TRBJ2-3; no definite D call. The CDR3 is 11 residues long. Germline lookup yields CDR1 SGHDN and CDR2 FVKESK. The V end was cut by 1 base, the J end by 6 bases, with 2 bases between. Written as DNA, the CDR3 is TGTGCCAGCAGCCAAGGGGATACGCAGTATTTT. The encoded protein is CASSQGDTQYF.

The rearrangement joins TRBV5-1 to TRBJ2-2; TRBD1 is a possible D gene (6 bases). Germline V gene sequence: CDR1 SGHRS, CDR2 YFSETQ. V was pared by 5 bases and J by 0 bases, with 14 bases between. CDR3 size: 16 residues. Written as DNA, the CDR3 is TGCGCCAGCAGTCCGGCCGGGACACCGAACACCGGGGAGCTGTTTTTT. Encoded protein: CASSPAGTPNTGELFF.

The genes are TRBV6-5 and TRBJ2-7; D is possibly TRBD1 (5 bases). The CDR3 contains 13 residues. Trimming cost V 7 bases and J 0 bases, with 10 bases left between them. From germline, CDR1 is MNHEY and CDR2 SVGAGI. This CDR3 reads CASTDTHSYEQYF. In DNA form, the CDR3 reads TGTGCCAGCACGGACACACACTCCTACGAGCAGTACTTC.

The J gene is TRBJ2-7, the V gene TRBV7-8, with TRBD1 as a possible D gene (6 bases). V lost 2 bases, J lost 5 bases, and 19 bases lay in between. This CDR3 is 16 amino acids long. CDR1 and CDR2 from the germline V gene are SGHVS and FQNEAQ. The CDR3 loop reads CASSLRIGTPGDEQYF. CDR3 nucleotides: TGTGCCAGCAGCTTAAGGATTGGGACACCGGGTGACGAGCAGTACTTC.

This chain uses TRBV5-1 with TRBJ2-4; 13 bases fit TRBD2. CDR1 SGHRS and CDR2 YFSETQ come from the germline V gene. V lost 4 bases to trimming and J lost 9 bases; unmatched junction nucleotides: 7. The CDR3 is made up of 15 amino acids. The CDR3 DNA reads TGCGCCAGCAGCAAACTAGCGGGAGGGCTGGGCATTCAGTACTTC. Its protein product is CASSKLAGGLGIQYF.

This rearrangement joins TRBV2 to TRBJ2-6; D remains unclear. CDR1 SNHLY and CDR2 FYNNEI come from the germline V gene. CDR3 length: 13 amino acids. V was trimmed by 6 bases and J by 0 bases, leaving 3 bases between them. CDR3 loop: CASRFSGANVLTF. CDR3 DNA: TGTGCCAGCAGGTTCTCTGGGGCCAACGTCCTGACTTTC. The variable domain in full, completed from reference TRBV2 and TRBJ2-6, reads EPEVTQTPSHQVTQMGQEVILRCVPISNHLYFYWYRQILGQKVEFLVSFYNNEISEKSEIFDDQFSVERPDGSNFTLKIRSTKLEDSAMYFCASRFSGANVLTFGAGSRLTVL.

The chain recombines TRBV9 with TRBJ1-1, with D possibly being TRBD1 (5 bases). V lost 7 bases, J lost 8 bases, and 15 bases lay in between. This CDR3 is built from 12 residues. Germline CDR1 reads SGDLS; CDR2 reads YYNGEE. The CDR3 is CASGRGTAEAFF. The DNA of the CDR3 is TGTGCCAGCGGCCGAGGGACTGCCGAAGCTTTCTTT.

This chain connects TRBV28 to TRBJ2-3; D is uncertain. The V gene lost 5 bases and the J gene lost 1 base, with 16 bases spanning the gap. The germline gives CDR1 MDHEN, CDR2 SYDVKM. The CDR3 spans 16 residues. DNA for the CDR3: TGTGCCAGCAGTCCCCCTGGGTCCCGGGGCACAGATACGCAGTATTTT. Translation: CASSPPGSRGTDTQYF.

The gene calls are TRBV7-6 and TRBJ2-1; perhaps TRBD2 as D (6 bases). Deletions cut 7 bases from V and 7 bases from J, with 23 bases between. CDR1 SGHVS and CDR2 FNYEAQ come from the germline V gene. The CDR3 runs 16 residues. The CDR3 nucleotides are TGTGCCAGCACCAAGCGGGCTAGGGTATTTAGAAATGAGCAGTTCTTC. Its protein product is CASTKRARVFRNEQFF.

The chain links TRBV5-1 to TRBJ2-2, with TRBD1 identical over 9 bases. Germline trimming cut 5 bases from V and 6 bases from J; bases unmatched to any gene: 8. Germline assignment: CDR1 SGHRS and CDR2 YFSETQ. The CDR3 is 15 residues long. The CDR3 bases are TGCGCCAGCAGGGCCGGGACAGGGTTCGCCGGGGAGCTGTTTTTT. Its translation: CASRAGTGFAGELFF.

Remarks on this clone: An end of the junction does not agree with germline; a read error may underlie this. The V and J genes are TRBV7-7 and TRBJ2-5; 9 nucleotides align to TRBD2. The CDR3 is made up of 16 amino acids. Per germline, CDR1 SSHAT and CDR2 FNYEAQ (reference sequence). CDR3 region: CASSLGYSGSTETQYF. In nucleotides, the CDR3 is TGTGCTAGCAGCTTAGGTTATAGCGGGAGTACGGAGACCCAGTACTTC.

The chain uses TRBV2 and TRBJ2-1; 9 nucleotides match TRBD2. The V segment lost 1 base and the J segment 8 bases; nucleotides outside the gene matches: 3. Germline CDR1 and CDR2: SNHLY and FYNNEI. The CDR3 contains 14 residues. CDR3 residues: CASSEGTSVDEQFF. For the CDR3, the DNA is TGTGCCAGCAGTGAAGGGACTAGCGTCGATGAGCAGTTCTTC.

The rearrangement joins TRBV19 to TRBJ2-7; tentatively, D is TRBD2 (5 bases). Germline V gene sequence: CDR1 LNHDA, CDR2 SQIVND (reference sequence). V was pared by 2 bases and J by 7 bases, with 6 bases between. There are 11 residues in the CDR3. In nucleotides, the CDR3 is TGTGCCAGTAGTATAACGGGGGAGCAGTACTTC. This gives the protein CASSITGEQYF. Complete variable domain (other parts from reference TRBV19 and TRBJ2-7): DGGITQSPKYLFRKEGQNVTLSCEQNLNHDAMYWYRQDPGQGLRLIYYSQIVNDFQKGDIAEGYSVSREKKESFPLTVTSAQKNPTAFYLCASSITGEQYFGPGTRLTVT.

The chain uses TRBV18 and TRBJ2-5, with D possibly TRBD2 on 6 matching bases. The germline V gene encodes CDR1 KGHSH and CDR2 LQKENI. V gave up 3 bases and J gave up 1 base, with 15 bases separating them. CDR3 size: 16 residues. CDR3 protein: CASSPRREWGQETQYF. CDR3 coding DNA: TGTGCCAGCTCACCTCGGAGGGAGTGGGGCCAAGAGACCCAGTACTTC.